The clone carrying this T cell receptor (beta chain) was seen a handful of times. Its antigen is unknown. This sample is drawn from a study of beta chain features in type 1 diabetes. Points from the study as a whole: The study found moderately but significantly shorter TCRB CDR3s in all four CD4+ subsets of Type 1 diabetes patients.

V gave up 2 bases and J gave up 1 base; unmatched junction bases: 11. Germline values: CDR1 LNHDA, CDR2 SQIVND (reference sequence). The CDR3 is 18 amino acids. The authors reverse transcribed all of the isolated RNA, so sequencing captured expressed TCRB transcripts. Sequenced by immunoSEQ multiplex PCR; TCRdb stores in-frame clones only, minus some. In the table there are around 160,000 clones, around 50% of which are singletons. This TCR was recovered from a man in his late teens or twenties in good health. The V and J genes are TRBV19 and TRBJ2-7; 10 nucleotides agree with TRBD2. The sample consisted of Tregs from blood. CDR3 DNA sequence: TGTGCCAGTAGTATAAGGGCATCTAGCGGGAGACGGTCCTACGAGCAGTACTTC. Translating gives CASSIRASSGRRSYEQYF.